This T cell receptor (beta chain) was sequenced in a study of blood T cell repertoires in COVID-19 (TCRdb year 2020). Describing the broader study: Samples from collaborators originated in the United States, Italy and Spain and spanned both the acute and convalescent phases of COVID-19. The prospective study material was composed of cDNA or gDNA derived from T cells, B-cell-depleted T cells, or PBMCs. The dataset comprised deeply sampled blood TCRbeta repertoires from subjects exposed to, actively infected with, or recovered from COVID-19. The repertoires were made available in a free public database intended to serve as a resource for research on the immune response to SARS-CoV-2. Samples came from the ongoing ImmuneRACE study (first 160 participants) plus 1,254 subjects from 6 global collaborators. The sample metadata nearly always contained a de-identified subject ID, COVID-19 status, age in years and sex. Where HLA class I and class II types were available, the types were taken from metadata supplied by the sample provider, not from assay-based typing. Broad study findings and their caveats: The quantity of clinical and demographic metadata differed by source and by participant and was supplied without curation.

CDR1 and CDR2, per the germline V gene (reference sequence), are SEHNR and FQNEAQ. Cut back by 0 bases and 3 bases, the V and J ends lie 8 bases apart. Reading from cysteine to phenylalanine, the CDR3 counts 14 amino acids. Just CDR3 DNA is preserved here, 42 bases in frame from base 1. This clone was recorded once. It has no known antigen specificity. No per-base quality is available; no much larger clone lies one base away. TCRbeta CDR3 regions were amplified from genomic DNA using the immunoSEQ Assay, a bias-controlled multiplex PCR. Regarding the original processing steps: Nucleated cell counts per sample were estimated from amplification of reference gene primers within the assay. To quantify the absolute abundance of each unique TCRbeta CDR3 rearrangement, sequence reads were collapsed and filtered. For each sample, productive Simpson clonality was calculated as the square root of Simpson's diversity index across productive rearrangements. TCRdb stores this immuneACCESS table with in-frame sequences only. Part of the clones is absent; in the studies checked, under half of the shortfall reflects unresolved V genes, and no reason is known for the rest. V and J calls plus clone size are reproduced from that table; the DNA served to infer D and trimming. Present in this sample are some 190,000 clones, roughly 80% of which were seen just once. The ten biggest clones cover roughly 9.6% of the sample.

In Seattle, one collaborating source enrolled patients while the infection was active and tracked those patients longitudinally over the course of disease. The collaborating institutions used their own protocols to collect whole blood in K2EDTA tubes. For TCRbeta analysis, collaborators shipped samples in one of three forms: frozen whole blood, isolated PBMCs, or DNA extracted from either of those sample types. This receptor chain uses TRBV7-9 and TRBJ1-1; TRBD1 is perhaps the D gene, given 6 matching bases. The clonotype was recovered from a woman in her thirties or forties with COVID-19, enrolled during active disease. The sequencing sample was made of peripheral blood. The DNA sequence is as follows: TGTGCCAGCAGCTTAGCGTCAGGGGACACTGAAGCTTTCTTT. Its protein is CASSLASGDTEAFF. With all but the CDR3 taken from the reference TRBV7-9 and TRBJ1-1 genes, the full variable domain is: DTGVSQNPRHKITKRGQNVTFRCDPISEHNRLYWYRQTLGQGPEFLTYFQNEAQLEKSRLLSDRFSAERPKGSFSTLEIQRTEQGDSAMYLCASSLASGDTEAFFGQGTRLTVV.